This T cell receptor (beta chain) was sequenced in a study of blood T cell repertoires in COVID-19. About the research overall: Acute and convalescent COVID-19 samples came from the United States, Italy and Spain.

Profiled with immunoSEQ multiplex PCR; TCRdb holds only in-frame clones, not every one. The sample shows 70,000 to 95,000 clones, almost 90% of them seen only once. Trimming at V came to 5 bases and at J to 5 bases, leaving 9 bases not matched to a gene. The CDR3 covers 16 residues. Germline lookup yields CDR1 SGHTA and CDR2 FQGNSA. Sequences were obtained from peripheral blood. This sequence joins TRBV7-2 and TRBJ2-5; TRBD2 matches at 12 bases. The TCR comes from a woman aged 80 or over with acute or convalescent COVID-19. CDR3 sequence reads: CASSEPLAGGQETQYF. The CDR3 nucleotides read TGTGCCAGCAGCGAACCTCTAGCGGGAGGGCAGGAGACCCAGTACTTC.